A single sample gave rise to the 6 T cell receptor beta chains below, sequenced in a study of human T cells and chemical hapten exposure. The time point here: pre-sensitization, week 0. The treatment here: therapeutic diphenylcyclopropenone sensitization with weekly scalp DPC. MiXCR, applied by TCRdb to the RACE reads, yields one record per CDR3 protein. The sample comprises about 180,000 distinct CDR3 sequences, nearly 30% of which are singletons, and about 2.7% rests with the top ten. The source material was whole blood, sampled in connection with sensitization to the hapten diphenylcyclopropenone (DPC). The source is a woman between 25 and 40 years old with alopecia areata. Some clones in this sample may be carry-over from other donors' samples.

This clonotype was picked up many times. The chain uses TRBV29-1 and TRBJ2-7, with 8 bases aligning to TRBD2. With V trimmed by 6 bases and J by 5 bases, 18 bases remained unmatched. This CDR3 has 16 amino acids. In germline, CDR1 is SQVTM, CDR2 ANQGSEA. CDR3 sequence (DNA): TGCAGCGTCGCAAACCGGAGCGGGAGCTTAGGGGACGAGCAGTACTTC. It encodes CSVANRSGSLGDEQYF.

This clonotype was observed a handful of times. The chain's CDR3 is CSAEGGVNTEAFF. CDR3 bases: TGCAGCGCCGAGGGAGGGGTGAACACTGAAGCTTTCTTT. This rearrangement joins TRBV29-1 to TRBJ1-1, with D tentatively TRBD1 (5 bases). V was clipped by 7 bases and J by 0 bases, with 12 bases between them. Per germline, CDR1 SQVTM and CDR2 ANQGSEA. This CDR3 is built from 13 residues.

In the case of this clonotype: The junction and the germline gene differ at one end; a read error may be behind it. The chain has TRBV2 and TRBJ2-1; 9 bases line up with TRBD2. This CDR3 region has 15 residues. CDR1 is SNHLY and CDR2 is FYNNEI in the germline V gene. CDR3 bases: TGTGCCAGCAGGGAAGCGGGGGGAGCCTACAATGAGCAGTTCTTC. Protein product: CASREAGGAYNEQFF.

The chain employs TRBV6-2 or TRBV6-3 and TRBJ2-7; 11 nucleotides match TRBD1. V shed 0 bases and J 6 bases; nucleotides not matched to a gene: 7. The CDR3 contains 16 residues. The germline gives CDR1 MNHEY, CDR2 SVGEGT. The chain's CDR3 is CASSYSIRTGGIEQYF. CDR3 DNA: TGTGCCAGCAGTTACTCTATTCGGACAGGGGGCATCGAGCAGTACTTC.

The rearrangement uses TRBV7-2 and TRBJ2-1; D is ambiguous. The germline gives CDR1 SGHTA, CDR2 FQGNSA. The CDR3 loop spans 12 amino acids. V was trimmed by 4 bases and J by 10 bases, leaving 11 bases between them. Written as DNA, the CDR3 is TGTGCCAGCAGCTCCTCCGCACGGGAGCAGTTCTTC. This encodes CASSSSAREQFF.

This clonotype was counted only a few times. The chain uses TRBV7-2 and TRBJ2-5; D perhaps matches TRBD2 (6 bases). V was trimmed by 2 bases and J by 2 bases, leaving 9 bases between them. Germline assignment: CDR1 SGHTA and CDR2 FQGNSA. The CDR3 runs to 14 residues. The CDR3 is CASSLNSGQETQYF. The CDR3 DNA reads TGTGCCAGCAGCTTAAATAGCGGTCAAGAGACCCAGTACTTC.